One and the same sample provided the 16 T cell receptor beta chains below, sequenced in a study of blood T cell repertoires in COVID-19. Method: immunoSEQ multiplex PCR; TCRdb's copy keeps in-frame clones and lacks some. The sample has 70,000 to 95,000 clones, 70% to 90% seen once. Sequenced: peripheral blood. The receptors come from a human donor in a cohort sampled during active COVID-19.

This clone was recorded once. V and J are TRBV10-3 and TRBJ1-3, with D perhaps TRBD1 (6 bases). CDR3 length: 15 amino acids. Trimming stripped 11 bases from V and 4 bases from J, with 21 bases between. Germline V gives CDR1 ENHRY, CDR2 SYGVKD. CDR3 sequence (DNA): TGTGCCGTTCAGGGGCGGTCCTATAGCGGAAACACCATATATTTT. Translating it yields CAVQGRSYSGNTIYF.

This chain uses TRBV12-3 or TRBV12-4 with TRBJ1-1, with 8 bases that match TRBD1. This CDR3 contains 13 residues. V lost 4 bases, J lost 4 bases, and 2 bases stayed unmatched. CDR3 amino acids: CASSSDRGTEAFF. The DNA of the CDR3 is TGTGCCAGCAGTTCCGACAGGGGCACTGAAGCTTTCTTT.

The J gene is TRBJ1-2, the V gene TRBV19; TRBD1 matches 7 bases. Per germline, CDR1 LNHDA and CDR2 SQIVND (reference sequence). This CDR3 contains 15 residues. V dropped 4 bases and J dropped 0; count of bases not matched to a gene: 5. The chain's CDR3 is CASSTTGQANYGYTF. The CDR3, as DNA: TGTGCCAGTAGTACGACAGGGCAAGCTAACTATGGCTACACCTTC.

This CDR3 is CSASPGTGWNQPQHF. The CDR3 DNA follows: TGCAGTGCTAGTCCCGGGACAGGGTGGAATCAGCCCCAGCATTTT. The gene calls are TRBV20-1 and TRBJ1-5, with TRBD1 identical over 9 bases. CDR1 and CDR2 from the germline V gene are DFQATT and SNEGSKA (reference sequence). This CDR3 is 15 amino acids long. J gave up 4 bases and V 3 bases, and 7 bases lay outside the gene matches.

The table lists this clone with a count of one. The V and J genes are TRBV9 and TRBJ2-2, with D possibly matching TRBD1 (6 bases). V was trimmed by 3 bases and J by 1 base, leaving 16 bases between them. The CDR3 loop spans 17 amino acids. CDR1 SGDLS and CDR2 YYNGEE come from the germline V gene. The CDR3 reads CASSESWGPRNTGELFF. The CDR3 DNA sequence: TGTGCCAGCAGCGAAAGCTGGGGGCCTAGGAACACCGGGGAGCTGTTTTTT.

CDR3 in amino acids: CASGKGFGEQYF. The CDR3 region has the DNA TGTGCCAGCGGGAAGGGGTTTGGGGAGCAGTACTTC. The chain carries TRBV6-5 and TRBJ2-7, with D perhaps TRBD1 (5 bases). Per germline, CDR1 MNHEY and CDR2 SVGAGI. CDR3 size: 12 residues. The V end was cut by 8 bases, the J end by 7 bases, with 15 bases between.

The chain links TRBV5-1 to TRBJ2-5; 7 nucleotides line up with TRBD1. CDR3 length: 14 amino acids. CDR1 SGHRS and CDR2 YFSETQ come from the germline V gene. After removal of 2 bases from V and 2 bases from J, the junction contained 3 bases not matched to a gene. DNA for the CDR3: TGCGCCAGCAGCTTAGAGGGGGCACAAGAGACCCAGTACTTC. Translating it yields CASSLEGAQETQYF. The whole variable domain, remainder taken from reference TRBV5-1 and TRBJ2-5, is KAGVTQTPRYLIKTRGQQVTLSCSPISGHRSVSWYQQTPGQGLQFLFEYFSETQRNKGNFPGRFSGRQFSNSRSEMNVSTLELGDSALYLCASSLEGAQETQYFGPGTRLLVL.

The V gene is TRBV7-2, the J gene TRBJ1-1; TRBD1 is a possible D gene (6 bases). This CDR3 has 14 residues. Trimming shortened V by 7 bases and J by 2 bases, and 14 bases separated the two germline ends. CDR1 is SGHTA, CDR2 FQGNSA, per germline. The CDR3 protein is CASTFGTLNTEAFF. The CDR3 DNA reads TGTGCCAGCACCTTCGGGACACTCAACACTGAAGCTTTCTTT.

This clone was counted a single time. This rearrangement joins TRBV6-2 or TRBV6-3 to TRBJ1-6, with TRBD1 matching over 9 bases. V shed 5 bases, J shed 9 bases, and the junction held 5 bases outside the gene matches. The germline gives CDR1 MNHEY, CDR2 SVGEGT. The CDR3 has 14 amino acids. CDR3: CASSPQGAGSPLHF. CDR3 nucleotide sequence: TGTGCCAGCAGTCCACAGGGGGCAGGTTCACCCCTCCACTTT.

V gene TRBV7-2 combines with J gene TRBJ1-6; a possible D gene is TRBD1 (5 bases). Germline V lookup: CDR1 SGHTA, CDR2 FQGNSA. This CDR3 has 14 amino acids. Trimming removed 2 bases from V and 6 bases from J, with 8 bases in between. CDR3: CASSLQGINSPLHF. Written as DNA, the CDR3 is TGTGCCAGCAGCTTACAGGGAATTAATTCACCCCTCCACTTT. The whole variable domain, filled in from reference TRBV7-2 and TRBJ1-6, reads GAGVSQSPSNKVTEKGKDVELRCDPISGHTALYWYRQSLGQGLEFLIYFQGNSAPDKSGLPSDRFSAERTGGSVSTLTIQRTQQEDSAVYLCASSLQGINSPLHFGNGTRLTVT.

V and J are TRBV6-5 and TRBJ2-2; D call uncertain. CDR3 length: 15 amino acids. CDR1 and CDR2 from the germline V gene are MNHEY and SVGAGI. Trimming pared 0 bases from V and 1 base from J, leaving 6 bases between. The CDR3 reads CASSYSTGNTGELFF. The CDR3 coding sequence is TGTGCCAGCAGTTACTCCACCGGGAACACCGGGGAGCTGTTTTTT.

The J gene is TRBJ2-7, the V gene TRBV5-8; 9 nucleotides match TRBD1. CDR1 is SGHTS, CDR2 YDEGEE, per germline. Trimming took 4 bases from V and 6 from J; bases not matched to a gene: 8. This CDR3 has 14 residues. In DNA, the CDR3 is TGTGCCAGCAGCAGACAGGGGGTAATGAGCGAGCAGTACTTC. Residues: CASSRQGVMSEQYF. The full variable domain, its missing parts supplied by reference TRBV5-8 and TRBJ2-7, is EAGVTQSPTHLIKTRGQQATLRCSPISGHTSVYWYQQALGLGLQFLLWYDEGEERNRGNFPPRFSGRQFPNYSSELNVNALELEDSALYLCASSRQGVMSEQYFGPGTRLTVT.

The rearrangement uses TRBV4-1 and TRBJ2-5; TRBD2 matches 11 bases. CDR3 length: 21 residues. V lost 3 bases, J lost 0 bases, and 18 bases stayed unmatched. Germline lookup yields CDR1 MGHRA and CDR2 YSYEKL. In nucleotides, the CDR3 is TGCGCCAGCAGCCAGTTACGTGTGACTAGCGGGGAGGGGAGGTACCAAGAGACCCAGTACTTC. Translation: CASSQLRVTSGEGRYQETQYF.

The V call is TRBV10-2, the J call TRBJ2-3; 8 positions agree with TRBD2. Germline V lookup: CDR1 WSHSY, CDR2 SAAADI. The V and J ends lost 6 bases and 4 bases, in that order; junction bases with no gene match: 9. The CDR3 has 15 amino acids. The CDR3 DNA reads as TGCGCCAGCAGGGGAGAGCGGGGGCCCCCAGATACGCAGTATTTT. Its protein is CASRGERGPPDTQYF.

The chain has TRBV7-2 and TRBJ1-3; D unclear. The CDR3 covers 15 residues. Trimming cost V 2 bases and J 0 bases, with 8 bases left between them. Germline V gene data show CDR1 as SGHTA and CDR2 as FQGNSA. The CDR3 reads CASSLRVYSGNTIYF. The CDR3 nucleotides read TGTGCCAGCAGCTTAAGAGTGTACTCTGGAAACACCATATATTTT. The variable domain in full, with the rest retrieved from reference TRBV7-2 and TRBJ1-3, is GAGVSQSPSNKVTEKGKDVELRCDPISGHTALYWYRQSLGQGLEFLIYFQGNSAPDKSGLPSDRFSAERTGGSVSTLTIQRTQQEDSAVYLCASSLRVYSGNTIYFGEGSWLTVV.

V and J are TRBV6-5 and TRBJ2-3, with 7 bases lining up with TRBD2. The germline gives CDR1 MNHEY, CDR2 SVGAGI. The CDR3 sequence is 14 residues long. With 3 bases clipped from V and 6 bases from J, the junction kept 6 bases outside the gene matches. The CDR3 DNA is TGTGCCAGCAGTTATAGGCGGGGGAGGGATACGCAGTATTTT. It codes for CASSYRRGRDTQYF.